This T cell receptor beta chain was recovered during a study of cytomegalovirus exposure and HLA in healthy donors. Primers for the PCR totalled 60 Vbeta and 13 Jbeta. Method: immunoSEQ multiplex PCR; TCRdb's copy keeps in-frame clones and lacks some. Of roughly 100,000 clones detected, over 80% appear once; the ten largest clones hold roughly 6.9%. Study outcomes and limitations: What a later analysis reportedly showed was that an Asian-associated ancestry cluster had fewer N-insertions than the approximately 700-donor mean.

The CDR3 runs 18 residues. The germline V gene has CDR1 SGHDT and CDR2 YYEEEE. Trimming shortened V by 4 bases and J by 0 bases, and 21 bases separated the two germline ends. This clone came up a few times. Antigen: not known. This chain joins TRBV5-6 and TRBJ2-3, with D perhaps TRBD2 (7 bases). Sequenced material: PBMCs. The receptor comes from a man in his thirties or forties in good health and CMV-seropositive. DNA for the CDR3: TGTGCCAGCAGCGGAACGGAGGGGGGGCAGACAAGCACAGATACGCAGTATTTT. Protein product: CASSGTEGGQTSTDTQYF.